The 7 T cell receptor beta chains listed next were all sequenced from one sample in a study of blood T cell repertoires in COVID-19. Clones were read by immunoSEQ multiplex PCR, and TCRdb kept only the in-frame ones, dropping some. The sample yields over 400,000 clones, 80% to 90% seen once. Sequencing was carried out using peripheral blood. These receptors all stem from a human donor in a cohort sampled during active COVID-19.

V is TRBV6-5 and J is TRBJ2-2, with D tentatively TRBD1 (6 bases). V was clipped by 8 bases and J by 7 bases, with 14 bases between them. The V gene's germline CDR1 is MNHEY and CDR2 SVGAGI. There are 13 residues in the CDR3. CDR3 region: CASLTGSNGELFF. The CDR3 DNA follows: TGTGCCAGCTTAACAGGGTCTAACGGGGAGCTGTTTTTT.

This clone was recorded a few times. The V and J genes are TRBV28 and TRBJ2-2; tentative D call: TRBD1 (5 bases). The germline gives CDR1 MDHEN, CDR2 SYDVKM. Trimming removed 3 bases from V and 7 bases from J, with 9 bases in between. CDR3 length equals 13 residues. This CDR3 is CASSLFQGGELFF. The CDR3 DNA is TGTGCCAGCAGTTTGTTTCAGGGCGGGGAGCTGTTTTTT.

This CDR3 reads CASTPSGTVGLEQYF. The CDR3 nucleotides read TGTGCCAGCACCCCTTCCGGGACAGTCGGTTTAGAGCAGTACTTC. This rearrangement joins TRBV7-8 to TRBJ2-7; 7 nucleotides match TRBD1. The CDR3 totals 15 residues. The V and J ends lost 7 bases and 7 bases, in that order; junction bases with no gene match: 16. Germline V gene data show CDR1 as SGHVS and CDR2 as FQNEAQ.

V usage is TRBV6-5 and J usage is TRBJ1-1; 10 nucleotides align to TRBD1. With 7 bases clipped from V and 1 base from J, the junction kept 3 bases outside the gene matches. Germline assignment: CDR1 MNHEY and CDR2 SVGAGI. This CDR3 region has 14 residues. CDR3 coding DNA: TGTGCCAGCATCCGGACAGGGGGGAACACTGAAGCTTTCTTT. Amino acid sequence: CASIRTGGNTEAFF.

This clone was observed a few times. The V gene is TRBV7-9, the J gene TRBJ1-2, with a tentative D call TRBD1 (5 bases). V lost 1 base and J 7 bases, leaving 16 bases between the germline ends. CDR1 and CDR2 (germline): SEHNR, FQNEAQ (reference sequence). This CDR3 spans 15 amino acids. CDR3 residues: CASSLGVVWQGGYTF. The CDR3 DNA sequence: TGTGCCAGCAGCTTAGGGGTCGTATGGCAGGGTGGCTACACCTTC.

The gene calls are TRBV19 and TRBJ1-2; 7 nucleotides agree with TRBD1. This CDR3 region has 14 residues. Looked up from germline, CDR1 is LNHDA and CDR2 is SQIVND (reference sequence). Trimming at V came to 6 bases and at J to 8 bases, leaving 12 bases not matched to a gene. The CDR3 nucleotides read TGTGCCAGTAGAACTACCGACAGGGCTGGCGGCTACACCTTC. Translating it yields CASRTTDRAGGYTF. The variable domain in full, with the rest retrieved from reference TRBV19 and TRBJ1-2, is DGGITQSPKYLFRKEGQNVTLSCEQNLNHDAMYWYRQDPGQGLRLIYYSQIVNDFQKGDIAEGYSVSREKKESFPLTVTSAQKNPTAFYLCASRTTDRAGGYTFGSGTRLTVV.

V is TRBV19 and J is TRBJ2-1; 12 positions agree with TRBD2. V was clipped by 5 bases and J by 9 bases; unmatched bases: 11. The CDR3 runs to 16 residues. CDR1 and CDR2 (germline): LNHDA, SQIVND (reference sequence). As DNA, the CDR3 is TGTGCCAGTAGTGTCGGCGGACTAGCGGGATCAGGTGAGCAGTTCTTC. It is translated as CASSVGGLAGSGEQFF.